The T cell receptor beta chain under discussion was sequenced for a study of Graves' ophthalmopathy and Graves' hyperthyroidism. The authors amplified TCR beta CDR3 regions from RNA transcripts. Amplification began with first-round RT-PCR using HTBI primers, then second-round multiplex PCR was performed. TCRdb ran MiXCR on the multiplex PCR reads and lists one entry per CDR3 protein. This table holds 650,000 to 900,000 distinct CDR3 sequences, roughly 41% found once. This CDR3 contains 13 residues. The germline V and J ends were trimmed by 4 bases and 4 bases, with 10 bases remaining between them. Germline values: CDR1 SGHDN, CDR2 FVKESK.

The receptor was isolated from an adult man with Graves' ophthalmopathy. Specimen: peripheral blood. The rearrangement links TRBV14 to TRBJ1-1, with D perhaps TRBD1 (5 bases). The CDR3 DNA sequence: TGTGCCAGCAGCCGAGGGGTTAGCACTGAAGCTTTCTTT. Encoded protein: CASSRGVSTEAFF.